This T cell receptor beta chain was captured by sequencing in a study of shared clonotypes between healthy human individuals. Study summary: The donor group consisted of a couple of women and a few men, aged 18 to 49.

TCRdb keeps only in-frame clones here, not all; method: immunoSEQ multiplex PCR. The sample lists about 2.2 million clones, about 92% seen once, with around 1.7% in the top ten. This CDR3 comprises 17 residues. V shed 0 bases and J shed 4 bases, with 16 bases lying between them. Germline loops: CDR1 PRHDT, CDR2 FYEKMQ (reference sequence). Positive CCR7 selection of CD45RO-negative cells yielded the naive CD8 cells, and terminally differentiated effector memory CD45RA+ cells were excluded. Details on this clone: Its antigen is unknown.

Study-wide results and caveats: The represented genetic and exposure-history diversity was limited by the small number of donors. Shared clonotypes: about 5.3% naive CD4, about 3.5% naive CD8, around 2.4% memory CD4, more than 0.3% memory CD8. Naive subsets generally had larger estimated richness than memory subsets.

Sequencing was carried out using naive CD8+ T cells from PBMCs. The chain recombines TRBV13 with TRBJ2-4; D is possibly TRBD1 or TRBD2 (6 bases each). The receptor comes from a man younger than 35 in good health. Some clones in this sample may be carry-over from other donors' samples. Here the CDR3 DNA reads TGTGCCAGCAGCTTAGGATCTTCGGCGGGGACAAAAAACATTCAGTACTTC. Protein: CASSLGSSAGTKNIQYF.